This TCR beta chain was documented in a study of T cell responses to AZD1222 COVID-19 vaccine. Study-level points and caveats: Close to half of all spike-specific TCRs reportedly target regions of the variants that are unmutated. Baseline seropositivity occurred in only six AZD1222 recipients. Spike-specific TCRs gained breadth and depth after people received two AZD1222 doses. Vaccine-related CD4 TCRs covered spike, predominating at 160-218 and 743-854.

In this sample, this clone turned up a few times. As yet, its antigen is unknown. TCRdb's table, derived via immunoSEQ multiplex PCR, lists solely in-frame clones and lacks some. The sample consists of some 53,000 clones, roughly 86% of them appearing once. Looked up from germline, CDR1 is MNHEY and CDR2 is SVGAGI. Trimming removed 8 bases at V and 4 bases at J, with 14 bases between. The CDR3 loop spans 14 amino acids. The specimen comprised peripheral blood, sampled 28 days after the second AZD1222 dose. The chain is built from TRBV6-5 and TRBJ1-4; D call uncertain. The TCR sequence derives from an adult who received the AZD1222 COVID-19 vaccine. The CDR3 reads CASHDGRFNEKLFF. The CDR3 DNA reads TGTGCCAGCCACGACGGTCGATTTAATGAAAAACTGTTTTTT.